This T cell receptor (beta chain) appears in the sequencing data of a study of CD8+ T cells in alopecia areata. Study-wide points: Clonality exceeded that of normal scalp in lesional scalp, most notably in alopecia totalis/universalis.

Extracted RNA was reverse transcribed, and the resulting cDNA served as sequencing template. Measured with immunoSEQ multiplex PCR; TCRdb has only the in-frame clones, and not every one. Of around 97,000 clones detected, 85% to 90% appear once; the ten largest clones hold around 10%. With V trimmed by 8 bases and J by 7 bases, 5 bases remained unmatched. The CDR3 is made up of 12 amino acids. Per the germline V gene, CDR1 is SNHLY and CDR2 is FYNNEI. On this clone itself: Its antigen is unknown.

Sample treatment: oral pan-JAK inhibitor, 5-10 mg twice daily. The source was CD8+ T cells sorted from blood, collected at roughly week 30, from a patient treated with tofacitinib. This clonotype was obtained from a human donor with alopecia areata. The gene calls are TRBV2 and TRBJ2-1; 7 nucleotides agree with TRBD2. The CDR3 sequence is CASLGSGNEQFF. For the CDR3, the DNA is TGTGCCAGCCTGGGTAGCGGGAATGAGCAGTTCTTC.